This is a list of T cell receptor beta chains from one sample in a study of blood T cell repertoires in COVID-19. Data came from immunoSEQ multiplex PCR; TCRdb stores just in-frame clones and leaves some out. Among 300,000 to 400,000 clones, around 85% were seen once, and the ten largest hold about 1.9%. Sequencing used PBMCs or T cells enriched from blood (not recorded which). The receptors were gathered from a woman under 40 who had been exposed to COVID-19. CDR3s include the opening cysteine and the closing phenylalanine or tryptophan. The D gene is left open where the match is weak. Expanded clones get a size class; other rows say once, few or many, or leave the size out.

>NA|TRBJ2-7|TRBV19|TRBD1
TGTGCCAGTAGTTTGGGACAGGGGGCGCGCGGCGAGCAGTACTTC
CASSLGQGARGEQYF
>NA|TRBJ2-7|TRBV5-6|TRBD2
TGTGCCAGCAGCTCCGCGACTAGCGGGATGCACGAGCAGTACTTC
CASSSATSGMHEQYF
>NA|TRBJ1-5|TRBV21-1|NA
TGTGCCAGAGACAGGACGGGCAATCAGCCCCAGCATTTT
CARDRTGNQPQHF
>NA|TRBJ1-2|TRBV6-5|NA
TGTGCCACCTGGATGGGACTTAACTATGGCTACACCTTC
CATWMGLNYGYTF
>NA|TRBJ1-6|TRBV28|NA
TGTGCCAGCAGTTTAGACAGAGTGTCACCCCTCCACTTT
CASSLDRVSPLHF
>once|TRBJ1-1|TRBV6-1|NA
TGTGCCAGCAGTGAAGACAGGGTAAGGACTGAAGCTTTCTTT
CASSEDRVRTEAFF
>NA|TRBJ1-4|TRBV9|NA
TGTGCCAGCAGCGTGTCAGGGGCTGAAAAACTGTTTTTT
CASSVSGAEKLFF
>NA|TRBJ2-4|TRBV4-1|TRBD1
TGCGCCAGCAGCCATGGACAGGGGGCTCGGGTAAACATTCAGTACTTC
CASSHGQGARVNIQYF
>NA|TRBJ1-4|TRBV4-2|NA
TGTGCCAGCAGCCAAGAGACGGGTTCTAATGAAAAACTGTTTTTT
CASSQETGSNEKLFF
>NA|TRBJ1-5|TRBV6-1|TRBD1
TGTGCCAGCAGTGAGAACAGGGGGCGGAAAAATCAGCCCCAGCATTTT
CASSENRGRKNQPQHF
>NA|TRBJ2-1|TRBV27|TRBD2
TGTGCCAGCAGTTTATATGGGACTAGCGGGAGCGATGAGCAGTTCTTC
CASSLYGTSGSDEQFF
>NA|TRBJ2-3|TRBV4-3|NA
TGCGCCAGCAGCCAAGCGCGGATTCTTACTAGCACAGATACGCAGTATTTT
CASSQARILTSTDTQYF
>NA|TRBJ1-4|TRBV5-1|TRBD1
TGCGCCAGCAGCTGGACAGGGCCGATTTCAAATGAAAAACTGTTTTTT
CASSWTGPISNEKLFF
>NA|TRBJ1-6|TRBV30|NA
TGTGCCTGCAGTCCAGGGGCCCACTATTCACCCCTCCACTTT
CACSPGAHYSPLHF
>NA|TRBJ2-7|TRBV11-2|TRBD1
TGTGCCAGCAGCTTATTTAGACAGGGGATCGACGAGCAGTACTTC
CASSLFRQGIDEQYF
>NA|TRBJ1-2|TRBV30|NA
TGTGCCTGGATCCACAAGGGGGGGTATGGCTACACCTTC
CAWIHKGGYGYTF
>few|TRBJ1-5|TRBV30|NA
TGTGCCTGGGCTCCGGGGGGCGATCAGCCCCAGCATTTT
CAWAPGGDQPQHF
>NA|TRBJ2-5|TRBV28|TRBD1
TGTGCCAGCAGTTTAACCCACCGGACAGGGGATGAGACCCAGTACTTC
CASSLTHRTGDETQYF
>NA|TRBJ2-7|TRBV2|NA
TGTGCCAGCAGGAGAAACTACGAGCAGTACTTC
CASRRNYEQYF
>NA|TRBJ1-6|TRBV28|TRBD1
TGTGCCAGCAGACCTGGACAGGGGGCAAAAAGGAATTCACCCCTCCACTTT
CASRPGQGAKRNSPLHF
>NA|TRBJ1-5|TRBV7-2|NA
TGTGCCAGCAGCTTAGCGTACAGAAGCAATCAGCCCCAGCATTTT
CASSLAYRSNQPQHF
>NA|TRBJ2-4|TRBV5-1|TRBD2
TGCGCCAGCAGCCCCGGGACTAGCGGGGGGAAAAACATTCAGTACTTC
CASSPGTSGGKNIQYF
>few|TRBJ2-7|TRBV10-3|TRBD2
TGTGCCATCAAACGGGAGGGCCGGGGCGAGCAGTACTTC
CAIKREGRGEQYF
>once|TRBJ2-7|TRBV5-1|TRBD2
TGCGCCAGCAGCTTGTCTGGGACTAGCGGCTACGAGCAGTACTTC
CASSLSGTSGYEQYF
>few|TRBJ1-2|TRBV10-3|TRBD1
TGTGCCATCACCAAGGACAGGGAGGACTACACCTTC
CAITKDREDYTF
>NA|TRBJ1-5|TRBV28|NA
TGTGCCAGCAGTTTTGGGCGAAATCAGCCCCAGCATTTT
CASSFGRNQPQHF
>NA|TRBJ1-2|TRBV7-2|NA
TGTGCCAGCAGCTTAGTACGGAACTATGGCTACACCTTC
CASSLVRNYGYTF
>NA|TRBJ2-7|TRBV7-8|TRBD2
TGTGCCAGCACCGACGGACTAGCGCGGGAGCAGTACTTC
CASTDGLAREQYF
>NA|TRBJ2-1|TRBV7-9|NA
TGTGCCAGCAGCTCCCGGTCTATAAATGAGCAGTTCTTC
CASSSRSINEQFF
>NA|TRBJ1-2|TRBV7-2|NA
TGTGCCAGCAGCACCTATACTACAGGGTCGGGCTACACCTTC
CASSTYTTGSGYTF
>NA|TRBJ2-1|TRBV7-7|TRBD2
TGTGCTAGCAGCCCGGGACTAGCGGGAGACGCGGATGAGCAGTTCTTC
CASSPGLAGDADEQFF
>once|TRBJ1-1|TRBV14|NA
TGTGCCAGCAGCCAAGAATGGGGCGTGAACACTGAAGCTTTCTTT
CASSQEWGVNTEAFF
>NA|TRBJ2-6|TRBV5-1|TRBD2
TGCGCCAGCAGCGTATTCAGCGGGAGCGCCAACGTCCTGACTTTC
CASSVFSGSANVLTF
>NA|TRBJ2-7|TRBV28|TRBD1
TGTGCCAGCAGTCGACCGGGACAGGGGATCGAGCAGTACTTC
CASSRPGQGIEQYF
>many|TRBJ2-1|TRBV5-1|NA
TGCGCCAGCAGCTCCTTTTTGGAGGAAGGGATCTATGAGCAGTTCTTC
CASSSFLEEGIYEQFF
>NA|TRBJ1-1|TRBV6-2/TRBV6-3|NA
TGTGCCAGCAGTATAAAACGGAGCACTGAAGCTTTCTTT
CASSIKRSTEAFF
>NA|TRBJ1-2|TRBV6-5|NA
TGTGCCAGCAGTTACAGAGGGGGTAACTATGGCTACACCTTC
CASSYRGGNYGYTF
>once|TRBJ1-2|TRBV5-6|NA
TGTGCCAGCAGCTTAACGAGCGGGTATGGCTACACCTTC
CASSLTSGYGYTF
>few|TRBJ2-7|TRBV7-9|NA
TGTGCCAGCAGCTTAGTTGCCGAGCTCTTCAACGAGCAGTACTTC
CASSLVAELFNEQYF
>NA|TRBJ1-2|TRBV11-3|NA
TGTGCCAGCAGCCGACACTATATCCCCCGGACGGGATATTTTGGCTATGGCTACACCTTC
CASSRHYIPRTGYFGYGYTF
>once|TRBJ2-1|TRBV7-9|TRBD2
TGTGCCAGCAGCATCGTTAGCGGGGTCTACAATGAGCAGTTCTTC
CASSIVSGVYNEQFF
>NA|TRBJ2-1|TRBV14|NA
TGTGCCAGCAGCCAAGAGACTAGTGTCTACAATGAGCAGTTCTTC
CASSQETSVYNEQFF
>NA|TRBJ2-3|TRBV28|TRBD2
TGTGCCAGCAGTCTCCCCGGCGGGGGGGCGACAGATACGCAGTATTTT
CASSLPGGGATDTQYF
>NA|TRBJ1-2|TRBV30|TRBD1
TGTGCCTGGAGTGCCCGGGACAGGTCCCTCGGCTACACCTTC
CAWSARDRSLGYTF
>NA|TRBJ2-5|TRBV9|TRBD2
TGTGCCAGCAGCGTAGGGGAGACTAGCGGGGGGGCATGGGAGACCCAGTACTTC
CASSVGETSGGAWETQYF
>NA|TRBJ2-2|TRBV19|TRBD1
TGTGCCAGCGCCGGGACAGGAGGATACGGGGAGCTGTTTTTT
CASAGTGGYGELFF
>few|TRBJ2-7|TRBV10-2|TRBD1
TGCGCCAGCAGTGAAAGGGACAGGTCTTACGAGCAGTACTTC
CASSERDRSYEQYF
>NA|TRBJ2-5|TRBV2|TRBD2
TGTGCCATTTCTAGCGGGGTCGCAAAAGAGACCCAGTACTTC
CAISSGVAKETQYF
>NA|TRBJ1-2|TRBV27|NA
TGTGCCAGCAGTTCGCACAGGGATGGCTATGGCTACACCTTC
CASSSHRDGYGYTF
>NA|TRBJ2-7|TRBV27|TRBD1
TGTGCCACTTCAGGGGGCGCATCCTACGAGCAGTACTTC
CATSGGASYEQYF